The 7 T cell receptor beta chains below were found in one sample sequenced in a study of OX40 agonist ivuxolimab in advanced cancers. TCRdb keeps only in-frame clones here, not all; method: immunoSEQ multiplex PCR. Here the sample spans about 27,000 clones, about 85% being singletons. The sequences come from CD4+ or CD8+ T cells sorted from blood, collected in a trial of the OX40 agonist ivuxolimab. These receptors came from an adult with an advanced solid tumor such as melanoma, head and neck, liver or kidney cancer.

The rearrangement joins TRBV6-4 to TRBJ2-1, with D maybe TRBD2 (6 bases). Trimming removed 2 bases at V and 11 bases at J, with 13 bases between. Germline CDR1 and CDR2: MRHNA and SNTAGT. The CDR3 spans 13 residues. Here the CDR3 DNA reads TGTGCCAGCAGTGACCTTGTGCGGGGTCAGCAGTTCTTC. Its translation: CASSDLVRGQQFF.

The genes are TRBV11-2 and TRBJ2-5; possible D gene TRBD1, 6 bases. Trimming removed 5 bases at V and 7 bases at J, with 17 bases between. The CDR3 sequence is 14 residues long. Germline V CDR1 and CDR2: SGHAT, FQNNGV. As DNA, the CDR3 is TGTGCCAGCAGCCATACAGGGACAATCTTGACCCAGTACTTC. Its translation: CASSHTGTILTQYF.

The V call is TRBV9, the J call TRBJ1-5, with D uncertain. Trimming removed 2 bases at V and 5 bases at J, with 14 bases between. The CDR3 is 15 amino acids. Looked up from germline, CDR1 is SGDLS and CDR2 is YYNGEE. The CDR3 DNA reads as TGTGCCAGCAGCGTGGAGGGTTGGTCGGATCAGCCCCAGCATTTT. Translated: CASSVEGWSDQPQHF.

V and J are TRBV19 and TRBJ2-7, with a possible D match to TRBD2 (5 bases). Germline assignment: CDR1 LNHDA and CDR2 SQIVND (reference sequence). With 7 bases removed from V and 6 bases from J, the gap between germline ends came to 10 bases. The CDR3 has 11 amino acids. CDR3 protein: CASNGGSEQYF. The CDR3 DNA reads TGTGCCAGTAATGGTGGGAGCGAGCAGTACTTC.

The chain employs TRBV2 and TRBJ2-5; 8 nucleotides match TRBD2. V lost 1 base, J lost 1 base, and 2 bases stayed unmatched. Germline V gives CDR1 SNHLY, CDR2 FYNNEI. The CDR3 has 15 amino acids. The CDR3 coding sequence is TGTGCCAGCAGTGAAGGAGCGGGGGTCCAAGAGACCCAGTACTTC. As protein: CASSEGAGVQETQYF. The variable domain in full, completed from reference TRBV2 and TRBJ2-5, reads EPEVTQTPSHQVTQMGQEVILRCVPISNHLYFYWYRQILGQKVEFLVSFYNNEISEKSEIFDDQFSVERPDGSNFTLKIRSTKLEDSAMYFCASSEGAGVQETQYFGPGTRLLVL.

The V and J genes are TRBV5-1 and TRBJ2-2; D gene unclear. Germline V gives CDR1 SGHRS, CDR2 YFSETQ. Trimming cost V 2 bases and J 0 bases, with 14 bases left between them. CDR3 length: 17 amino acids. The CDR3 here is CASSFDPGRPNTGELFF. The CDR3 region has the DNA TGCGCCAGCAGCTTCGATCCAGGACGACCGAACACCGGGGAGCTGTTTTTT.

This chain uses TRBV5-4 with TRBJ2-5, with 13 bases identical to TRBD2. The germline CDR1 and CDR2 sequences are SGHNT and YYREEE (reference sequence). The CDR3 extends over 15 amino acids. Trimming cost V 6 bases and J 9 bases; bases outside gene matches: 11. The chain's CDR3 is CASTIVTSGGLSQYF. In DNA form, the CDR3 reads TGTGCCAGCACCATCGTGACTAGCGGGGGGTTGTCCCAGTACTTC.